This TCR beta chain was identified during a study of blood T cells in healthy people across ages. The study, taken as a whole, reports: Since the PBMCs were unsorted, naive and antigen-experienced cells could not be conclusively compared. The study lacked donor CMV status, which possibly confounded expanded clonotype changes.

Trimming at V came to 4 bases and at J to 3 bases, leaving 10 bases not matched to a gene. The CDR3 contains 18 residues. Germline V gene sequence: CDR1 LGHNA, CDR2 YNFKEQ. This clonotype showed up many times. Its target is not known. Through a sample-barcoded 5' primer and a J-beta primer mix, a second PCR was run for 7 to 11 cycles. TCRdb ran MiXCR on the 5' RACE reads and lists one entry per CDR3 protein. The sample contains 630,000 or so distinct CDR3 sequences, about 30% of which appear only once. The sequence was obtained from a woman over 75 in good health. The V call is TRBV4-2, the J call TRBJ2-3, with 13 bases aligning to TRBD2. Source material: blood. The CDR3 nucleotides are TGTGCCAGCAGCCGTGACGGACTAGCGGGGGAAGAAACAGATACGCAGTATTTT. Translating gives CASSRDGLAGEETDTQYF.